The next 32 T cell receptor beta chains were all read from a single sample in a study of blood T cell repertoires in COVID-19. Sequenced by immunoSEQ multiplex PCR; TCRdb stores in-frame clones only, minus some. The sample comprises some 310,000 clones, roughly 90% of which are singletons, and around 0.96% rests with the top ten. The specimen sequenced was peripheral blood. The receptor source for this set is a middle-aged woman with COVID-19, enrolled during active disease.

This clone was counted between two and nine times. The rearrangement uses TRBV27 and TRBJ2-3; 11 positions match TRBD1. Germline trimming cut 8 bases from V and 3 bases from J; bases unmatched to any gene: 4. This CDR3 contains 14 residues. Germline lookup yields CDR1 MNHEY and CDR2 SMNVEV (reference sequence). This chain's CDR3 is CASADRGPTDTQYF. In nucleotides, the CDR3 is TGTGCCAGCGCGGACAGGGGGCCGACAGATACGCAGTATTTT.

The chain uses TRBV10-3 and TRBJ2-1; no firm D call. V lost 4 bases to trimming and J lost 9 bases, with 10 bases between them. Germline-derived CDR1 and CDR2 are ENHRY and SYGVKD. The CDR3 loop spans 12 amino acids. CDR3 amino acids: CAISVGPGEQFF. The CDR3 DNA follows: TGTGCCATCAGTGTGGGTCCGGGTGAGCAGTTCTTC.

This chain links TRBV5-4 with TRBJ2-2; D might be TRBD1 (5 bases). The germline V gene encodes CDR1 SGHNT and CDR2 YYREEE (reference sequence). The CDR3 length is 14 residues. The V and J ends lost 5 bases and 4 bases respectively, with 12 bases between them. The CDR3 spells CASRVDSSTGELFF. CDR3 coding DNA: TGTGCCAGCAGGGTTGACAGTTCCACCGGGGAGCTGTTTTTT. Combining the CDR3 with reference TRBV5-4 and TRBJ2-2 gives the whole variable domain ETGVTQSPTHLIKTRGQQVTLRCSSQSGHNTVSWYQQALGQGPQFIFQYYREEENGRGNFPPRFSGLQFPNYSSELNVNALELDDSALYLCASRVDSSTGELFFGEGSRLTVL.

This clone was picked up one time. J is TRBJ1-1 and V is TRBV6-5; maybe TRBD1 (6 bases). The CDR3 runs to 12 residues. Germline lookup yields CDR1 MNHEY and CDR2 SVGAGI. Trimming shortened V by 8 bases and J by 1 base, and 8 bases separated the two germline ends. CDR3 nucleotides: TGTGCCAGCCGGACAGCGAACACTGAAGCTTTCTTT. This codes for CASRTANTEAFF.

V and J are TRBV27 and TRBJ1-1; TRBD1 is a possible D gene (6 bases). Germline V gene data show CDR1 as MNHEY and CDR2 as SMNVEV (reference sequence). The CDR3 is 14 amino acids. The germline V and J ends were trimmed by 10 bases and 4 bases, with 19 bases remaining between them. Here the CDR3 reads CATPKGEWRTEAFF. The CDR3 nucleotides are TGTGCCACCCCCAAGGGGGAGTGGCGCACTGAAGCTTTCTTT.

The chain is built from TRBV5-6 and TRBJ2-3, with 10 bases aligning to TRBD1. Germline V gene data show CDR1 as SGHDT and CDR2 as YYEEEE. V trimming: 4 bases; J trimming: 5 bases; junction bases outside the gene matches: 13. The length of the CDR3 is 17 residues. The CDR3 is CASSRNPGQGSRDTQYF. CDR3 coding DNA: TGTGCCAGCAGCCGAAATCCGGGACAGGGGAGTAGAGATACGCAGTATTTT. Combining the CDR3 with reference TRBV5-6 and TRBJ2-3 gives the whole variable domain DAGVTQSPTHLIKTRGQQVTLRCSPKSGHDTVSWYQQALGQGPQFIFQYYEEEERQRGNFPDRFSGHQFPNYSSELNVNALLLGDSALYLCASSRNPGQGSRDTQYFGPGTRLTVL.

The chain has TRBV4-1 and TRBJ1-2; TRBD1 matches 8 bases. The CDR3 extends over 14 amino acids. Trimming cost V 4 bases and J 3 bases; bases outside gene matches: 4. Germline V CDR1 and CDR2: MGHRA, YSYEKL. CDR3 loop: CASSPTTGDYGYTF. CDR3 coding DNA: TGCGCCAGCAGCCCGACGACAGGGGACTATGGCTACACCTTC.

The chain combines TRBV5-1 with TRBJ1-4; TRBD1 matches 7 bases. In germline, CDR1 is SGHRS, CDR2 YFSETQ. CDR3 length: 15 amino acids. The junction had 10 bases not matched to a gene; V was cut back by 4 bases and J by 7 bases. CDR3 nucleotide sequence: TGCGCCAGCAGCGGAGGGGGCTCAGGGAGTGAAAAACTGTTTTTT. This sequence encodes CASSGGGSGSEKLFF.

This clone was recorded a few times. The chain has TRBV28 and TRBJ1-4, with TRBD1 identical over 9 bases. Trimming took 9 bases from V and 11 from J; bases not matched to a gene: 10. This CDR3 contains 13 residues. Germline-derived CDR1 and CDR2 are MDHEN and SYDVKM. The CDR3 loop is CASLPGQGEKLFF. CDR3 nucleotides: TGTGCCAGTTTACCGGGACAGGGCGAGAAACTGTTTTTT.

This clone is a singleton in its sample. The chain is built from TRBV10-3 and TRBJ2-7; 8 bases map to TRBD1. This CDR3 spans 13 amino acids. The V gene end was trimmed by 6 bases and the J gene end by 0 bases; junction bases not matched to a gene: 1. Germline-derived CDR1 and CDR2 are ENHRY and SYGVKD. The CDR3 coding sequence is TGTGCCATCAGGGGACAGGACTCCTACGAGCAGTACTTC. As protein: CAIRGQDSYEQYF.

The chain uses TRBV6-5 and TRBJ2-1, with 8 bases identical to TRBD2. From germline, CDR1 is MNHEY and CDR2 SVGAGI. The CDR3 loop spans 14 amino acids. Unmatched junction bases numbered 3, after V lost 4 bases and J lost 4 bases. The CDR3 spells CASSSSGSYNEQFF. The CDR3, as DNA: TGTGCCAGCAGTTCGAGCGGGAGTTACAATGAGCAGTTCTTC.

As concerns this clone: This CDR3 is also generated by other DNA sequences in the sample. V usage is TRBV7-2 and J usage is TRBJ2-7, with a weak D call TRBD1 (6 bases). This CDR3 is built from 14 residues. V was clipped by 5 bases and J by 0 bases, with 11 bases between them. The germline gives CDR1 SGHTA, CDR2 FQGNSA. CDR3 loop: CASSKTGGSYEQYF. CDR3 DNA: TGTGCCAGCAGCAAGACAGGTGGCTCCTACGAGCAGTACTTC.

V gene TRBV7-2 combines with J gene TRBJ2-1, with 8 bases matching TRBD2. This CDR3 comprises 18 residues. CDR1 is SGHTA, CDR2 FQGNSA, per germline. V dropped 0 bases and J dropped 4; count of bases not matched to a gene: 11. This chain's CDR3 is CASSLARGGRLGYNEQFF. Here the CDR3 DNA reads TGTGCCAGCAGCTTAGCGCGTGGCGGGAGGTTGGGATACAATGAGCAGTTCTTC.

The genes are TRBV10-2 and TRBJ2-7, with 8 positions matching TRBD2. Losses at the gene ends were 2 bases for V and 4 bases for J; bases not matched to a gene: 7. Germline CDR1 and CDR2: WSHSY and SAAADI. The CDR3 consists of 15 residues. CDR3 sequence reads: CASSEPGGEPYEQYF. The CDR3 coding sequence is TGCGCCAGCAGTGAGCCGGGGGGGGAGCCTTACGAGCAGTACTTC.

This sequence joins TRBV28 and TRBJ1-2; 7 bases align to TRBD1. Trimming cost V 2 bases and J 8 bases; bases outside gene matches: 17. The germline V gene has CDR1 MDHEN and CDR2 SYDVKM. The CDR3 contains 17 residues. The CDR3 loop reads CASSLPPWTGPGAGYTF. The CDR3 nucleotides are TGTGCCAGCAGTTTACCACCCTGGACAGGCCCGGGGGCCGGCTACACCTTC.

This clone was found a few times. The rearrangement uses TRBV5-1 and TRBJ1-4, with a weak D call TRBD1 (5 bases). Germline CDR1 and CDR2: SGHRS and YFSETQ. The CDR3 has 17 residues. Trimming took 4 bases from V and 3 from J, leaving 19 bases between them. The CDR3 sequence: CASSPGPGGTANEKLFF. The CDR3 DNA sequence: TGCGCCAGCAGCCCCGGGCCGGGGGGAACGGCTAATGAAAAACTGTTTTTT.

This clone was recorded once. A junction boundary mismatches the germline segment, possibly from a read error. The chain links TRBV7-7 to TRBJ2-5; maybe TRBD1 (5 bases). Germline CDR1 reads SSHAT; CDR2 reads FNYEAQ (reference sequence). CDR3 length: 13 residues. The CDR3 region is CASSSGHGETQYF. CDR3 sequence (DNA): TGTGCTAGCAGCTCCGGACACGGCGAGACCCAGTACTTC.

This chain uses TRBV11-3 with TRBJ2-7; D not certain. The CDR3 loop spans 14 amino acids. Trimming took 2 bases from V and 4 from J, leaving 12 bases between them. Per the germline V gene, CDR1 is SGHNT and CDR2 is YENEEA. CDR3 region: CASSLSRSSYEQYF. CDR3 in DNA: TGTGCCAGCAGCTTAAGCAGGTCATCTTACGAGCAGTACTTC.

The chain uses TRBV6-5 and TRBJ1-6; 7 bases align to TRBD1. V was pared by 5 bases and J by 7 bases, with 2 bases of the junction left unmatched. The CDR3 loop spans 13 amino acids. Germline V CDR1 and CDR2: MNHEY, SVGAGI. The CDR3 region is CASSRDSNSPLHF. The CDR3 nucleotides read TGTGCCAGCAGTCGGGACAGCAATTCACCCCTCCACTTT.

The chain uses TRBV23-1 and TRBJ1-1; D is ambiguous. TRBV23-1 is marked as an open reading frame, function uncertain. This CDR3 spans 15 amino acids. The V end was cut by 7 bases, the J end by 3 bases, with 18 bases between. As DNA, the CDR3 is TGCGCCAGCAAGGTTAAGGAGCCCACTTACACTGAAGCTTTCTTT. It specifies CASKVKEPTYTEAFF.

The count of this clone is one. This rearrangement joins TRBV6-5 to TRBJ1-5, with 8 bases that match TRBD1. Germline CDR1 and CDR2: MNHEY and SVGAGI. The V and J ends lost 8 bases and 8 bases, in that order; junction bases with no gene match: 2. The length of the CDR3 is 11 residues. The DNA of the CDR3 is TGTGCCAGCGGACAGGGTGAGCCCCAGCATTTT. It is translated as CASGQGEPQHF.

This clone was detected once. CDR3 nucleotides: TGTGCCAGCAGGAGGCAGGGAGGGCTTGGCTACACCTTC. This sequence encodes CASRRQGGLGYTF. This chain joins TRBV25-1 and TRBJ1-2; perhaps TRBD1 as D (5 bases). The CDR3 length is 13 residues. V gave up 6 bases and J gave up 7 bases, with 15 bases separating them. The V gene's germline CDR1 is MGHDK and CDR2 SYGVNS.

V usage is TRBV7-9 and J usage is TRBJ1-2; TRBD1 matches 10 bases. CDR1 and CDR2 from the germline V gene are SEHNR and FQNEAQ (reference sequence). This CDR3 has 16 amino acids. V lost 5 bases and J lost 6; bases outside the gene matches: 12. The CDR3: CASSLPRFGTGDGYTF. CDR3 in DNA: TGTGCCAGCAGCCTCCCGCGCTTCGGGACAGGGGATGGCTACACCTTC.

The V and J genes are TRBV27 and TRBJ1-1; D uncertain. The CDR3 has 13 residues. V dropped 3 bases and J dropped 1 base, with 6 bases sitting between them. The germline V gene encodes CDR1 MNHEY and CDR2 SMNVEV (reference sequence). CDR3 sequence (DNA): TGTGCCAGCAGTTTTTCCAGGAACACTGAAGCTTTCTTT. Amino acid sequence: CASSFSRNTEAFF.

The rearrangement uses TRBV19 and TRBJ2-1, with TRBD2 as a possible D gene (5 bases). V dropped 7 bases and J dropped 3 bases, with 13 bases sitting between them. CDR1 is LNHDA and CDR2 is SQIVND in the germline V gene (reference sequence). The CDR3 runs 14 residues. In DNA form, the CDR3 reads TGTGCCAGTAACGAGGGTTCTCACTACAATGAGCAGTTCTTC. Translation gives CASNEGSHYNEQFF.

The chain joins TRBV25-1 to TRBJ1-1; D unresolved. Deletions cut 2 bases from V and 1 base from J, with 8 bases between. The germline V gene encodes CDR1 MGHDK and CDR2 SYGVNS. The CDR3 contains 14 residues. CDR3 residues: CASSEPHRNTEAFF. CDR3 coding DNA: TGTGCCAGCAGTGAACCGCACAGGAACACTGAAGCTTTCTTT.

V usage is TRBV6-6 and J usage is TRBJ1-2; D is unclear. V lost 6 bases, J lost 4 bases, and 15 bases lay in between. CDR3 size: 14 residues. Germline V gene sequence: CDR1 MNHNY, CDR2 SVGAGI (reference sequence). This CDR3 is CASSSEGGLYGYTF. The CDR3 coding sequence is TGTGCCAGCAGCTCGGAAGGAGGGCTCTATGGCTACACCTTC.

The chain links TRBV4-1 to TRBJ1-1, with D hard to call. CDR3 length: 15 amino acids. Germline CDR1 reads MGHRA; CDR2 reads YSYEKL. Trimming took 1 base from V and 0 from J, leaving 9 bases between them. The CDR3 is CASSQAYGLNTEAFF. The CDR3 coding sequence is TGCGCCAGCAGCCAAGCTTATGGCTTGAACACTGAAGCTTTCTTT.

Here the CDR3 DNA reads TGTGCCAGCAGTTATGTGGGACAGAGCTCCTACGAGCAGTACTTC. Translating it yields CASSYVGQSSYEQYF. The chain is built from TRBV6-5 and TRBJ2-7, with TRBD1 matching over 7 bases. Trimming took 3 bases from V and 0 from J; bases not matched to a gene: 5. Germline V gene lookup returns CDR1 MNHEY and CDR2 SVGAGI. The CDR3 loop spans 15 amino acids.

The V and J genes are TRBV3-1 (or the pseudogene TRBV3-2) and TRBJ2-2; D possibly corresponds to TRBD1 (6 bases). Trimming removed 2 bases from V and 2 bases from J, with 12 bases in between. The CDR3 is made up of 16 amino acids. Per germline, CDR1 LGHDT and CDR2 YNNKEL (reference sequence). The CDR3 nucleotides read TGTGCCAGCAGCCAATCCACAGGGCCCAACACCGGGGAGCTGTTTTTT. Its protein product is CASSQSTGPNTGELFF.

The chain joins TRBV9 to TRBJ1-1; weak D call: TRBD1 (6 bases). The CDR3 is made up of 14 amino acids. V was trimmed by 3 bases and J by 5 bases, leaving 14 bases between them. The germline V gene has CDR1 SGDLS and CDR2 YYNGEE. This CDR3 is CASSAAGARTEAFF. DNA of the CDR3: TGTGCCAGCAGCGCAGCAGGGGCGAGGACTGAAGCTTTCTTT.

The chain is built from TRBV9 and TRBJ1-2, with D unresolved. The CDR3 extends over 17 amino acids. The V end lost 0 bases, the J end lost 8 bases, and 23 bases lay between the germline ends. The germline gives CDR1 SGDLS, CDR2 YYNGEE. In DNA, the CDR3 is TGTGCCAGCAGCGTAGGCCCGTTTTTAAGGGAAGGAGGAGGCTACACCTTC. Translation gives CASSVGPFLREGGGYTF.